The 32 T cell receptor beta chains given below trace back to one sample, sequenced in a study of post-analysis software for immune sequencing data. No antigens are known for them. Prepared TCR beta cDNA libraries contained unique molecular identifiers. TCRdb reanalysed the PCR reads using MiXCR and keeps one entry per CDR3 protein. The table records about 540,000 distinct CDR3 sequences, around a third of them present only once. Regarding the study as a whole: Comparison of patients with controls showed a handful of TRBV segments more frequent in patients, TRBV5-6, TRBV5-1 and TRBV20-1 among them.

Sequencing was carried out using blood. The receptors derive from a girl aged 2-17 years with multiple sclerosis.

This clonotype was observed a few times. V gene TRBV10-3 combines with J gene TRBJ2-3; D is perhaps TRBD2 (5 bases). The CDR3 is 15 residues long. Germline CDR1 and CDR2: ENHRY and SYGVKD. V was clipped by 3 bases and J by 2 bases, with 12 bases between them. In DNA form, the CDR3 reads TGTGCCATCAGTGACCCGGCTAGCAACACAGATACGCAGTATTTT. Its protein is CAISDPASNTDTQYF.

V is TRBV29-1 and J is TRBJ1-1, with no clear D. The V end was cut by 6 bases, the J end by 4 bases, with 12 bases between. Germline V gene sequence: CDR1 SQVTM, CDR2 ANQGSEA. This CDR3 is built from 12 residues. CDR3 region: CSVTEVRTEAFF. CDR3 sequence (DNA): TGCAGCGTGACCGAGGTCCGCACTGAAGCTTTCTTT.

This clonotype was detected only a few times. The chain is built from TRBV29-1 and TRBJ2-1; no definite D call. Trimming cost V 3 bases and J 3 bases, with 6 bases left between them. This CDR3 is built from 12 residues. CDR1 and CDR2 (germline): SQVTM, ANQGSEA. The DNA for the CDR3 is TGCAGCGTTGATTGGATCTACAATGAGCAGTTCTTC. Amino acid sequence: CSVDWIYNEQFF.

This clonotype was picked up a small number of times. The CDR3 here is CSVTDAGWGYEQYF. DNA of the CDR3: TGCAGCGTTACGGACGCGGGTTGGGGATACGAGCAGTACTTC. The chain couples TRBV29-1 to TRBJ2-7, with D possibly TRBD2 on 5 matching bases. The CDR3 is made up of 14 amino acids. With 5 bases removed from V and 4 bases from J, the gap between germline ends came to 18 bases. Germline V lookup: CDR1 SQVTM, CDR2 ANQGSEA.

The V call is TRBV20-1, the J call TRBJ1-2; 8 bases match TRBD1. This CDR3 spans 19 amino acids. Germline values: CDR1 DFQATT, CDR2 SNEGSKA (reference sequence). V was pared by 2 bases and J by 0 bases, with 17 bases of the junction left unmatched. For the CDR3, the DNA is TGCAGTGCTAGACCCAGTCCAGGGGGCAGGGCTTGGGCTAACTATGGCTACACCTTC. Translated: CSARPSPGGRAWANYGYTF.

The chain couples TRBV7-8 to TRBJ1-6, with D hard to call. V was cut by 4 bases and J by 1 base, with 17 bases left in between. The CDR3 has 18 residues. CDR1 and CDR2 from the germline V gene are SGHVS and FQNEAQ. The CDR3 reads CASSSTRIPGSYNSPLHF. Here the CDR3 DNA reads TGTGCCAGCAGCTCTACAAGGATTCCGGGATCCTATAATTCACCCCTCCACTTT. Filled out from reference TRBV7-8 and TRBJ1-6, the complete variable domain reads GAGVSQSPRYKVAKRGQDVALRCDPISGHVSLFWYQQALGQGPEFLTYFQNEAQLDKSGLPSDRFFAERPEGSVSTLKIQRTQQEDSAVYLCASSSTRIPGSYNSPLHFGNGTRLTVT.

CDR3 sequence reads: CASNEGFNEKLFF. DNA for the CDR3: TGTGCCAGCAATGAGGGATTTAATGAAAAACTGTTTTTT. The rearrangement links TRBV6-1 to TRBJ1-4; no clear D gene. V was trimmed by 7 bases and J by 4 bases, leaving 10 bases between them. The CDR3 is 13 amino acids. Germline CDR1 and CDR2: MNHNS and SASEGT.

This sequence joins TRBV19 and TRBJ1-1; D remains ambiguous. The germline V gene encodes CDR1 LNHDA and CDR2 SQIVND (reference sequence). V gave up 8 bases and J gave up 7 bases, with 17 bases separating them. The CDR3 has 13 amino acids. The CDR3 protein is CASRLHGTVEAFF. The CDR3 DNA follows: TGTGCCAGTCGACTACACGGAACCGTTGAAGCTTTCTTT.

This clonotype was seen once. V gene TRBV4-1 combines with J gene TRBJ1-6, with D unclear. The CDR3 has 14 residues. The germline V and J ends were trimmed by 0 bases and 15 bases, with 15 bases remaining between them. Germline assignment: CDR1 MGHRA and CDR2 YSYEKL. The CDR3 loop is CASSQEGTAGLLHF. DNA of the CDR3: TGCGCCAGCAGCCAAGAAGGCACCGCTGGCCTCCTCCACTTT.

V and J are TRBV12-3 or TRBV12-4 and TRBJ1-1; D possibly corresponds to TRBD1 (6 bases). This CDR3 region has 14 residues. The V and J ends lost 7 bases and 1 base respectively, with 13 bases between them. The CDR3 coding sequence is TGTGCCAGCACCCCTGACAGGCAGAACACTGAAGCTTTCTTT. Protein: CASTPDRQNTEAFF.

This chain links TRBV14 with TRBJ2-3; D unclear. The CDR3 has 15 amino acids. V was shortened by 3 bases and J by 6 bases, with 16 bases between the two germline ends. CDR1 is SGHDN, CDR2 FVKESK, per germline. CDR3 residues: CASSQALGERDTQYF. The CDR3 nucleotides read TGTGCCAGCAGCCAGGCCCTAGGTGAACGGGATACGCAGTATTTT.

The genes are TRBV20-1 and TRBJ1-5; D call uncertain. The CDR3 loop spans 17 amino acids. V lost 4 bases to trimming and J lost 0 bases, with 19 bases between them. Germline V gene data show CDR1 as DFQATT and CDR2 as SNEGSKA (reference sequence). In nucleotides, the CDR3 is TGCAGTGCTACACACCAAGGAGGTACCCTTAGCAATCAGCCCCAGCATTTT. This encodes CSATHQGGTLSNQPQHF.

The CDR3, as DNA: TGCAGTGCCCGCCAAGGGACACTCAATGAGCAGTTCTTC. This encodes CSARQGTLNEQFF. The chain combines TRBV20-1 with TRBJ2-1, with D maybe TRBD1 (6 bases). CDR1 and CDR2 (germline): DFQATT, SNEGSKA (reference sequence). Trimming removed 6 bases from V and 6 bases from J, with 15 bases in between. CDR3 length: 13 amino acids.

The chain is built from TRBV20-1 and TRBJ2-3; 9 bases match TRBD2. CDR1 and CDR2 from the germline V gene are DFQATT and SNEGSKA (reference sequence). J lost 4 bases, V lost 7 bases, and 9 bases had no gene match. The CDR3 consists of 14 residues. CDR3 region: CSVSRGGAADTQYF. In DNA, the CDR3 is TGCAGTGTTTCCCGCGGGGGGGCGGCAGATACGCAGTATTTT.

This clonotype came up a few times. The gene calls are TRBV20-1 and TRBJ1-2; D call uncertain. In germline, CDR1 is DFQATT, CDR2 SNEGSKA (reference sequence). The length of the CDR3 is 13 residues. Trimming stripped 0 bases from V and 1 base from J, with 6 bases between. As DNA, the CDR3 is TGCAGTGCTAGAGACGCCAATAACTATGGCTACACCTTC. Translated: CSARDANNYGYTF.

The rearrangement links TRBV27 to TRBJ1-5; no reliable D call. Germline V lookup: CDR1 MNHEY, CDR2 SMNVEV (reference sequence). This CDR3 is built from 14 residues. Deletions cut 5 bases from V and 1 base from J, with 9 bases between. The CDR3 DNA is TGTGCCAGCAGTCCCGGGGTAAGCAATCAGCCCCAGCATTTT. Translated: CASSPGVSNQPQHF.

The rearrangement joins TRBV5-1 to TRBJ1-2; no clear D. Trimming took off 4 bases at V and 7 bases at J, with 17 bases between the two ends. The length of the CDR3 is 14 residues. CDR1 is SGHRS, CDR2 YFSETQ, per germline. CDR3 in DNA: TGCGCCAGCAGCCCGGAGCCTGGACTGAGTGGCTACACCTTC. This translates into CASSPEPGLSGYTF. Variable domain in full (rest from reference TRBV5-1 and TRBJ1-2): KAGVTQTPRYLIKTRGQQVTLSCSPISGHRSVSWYQQTPGQGLQFLFEYFSETQRNKGNFPGRFSGRQFSNSRSEMNVSTLELGDSALYLCASSPEPGLSGYTFGSGTRLTVV.

Notes on this clonotype: The junction differs from germline at one of its ends, possibly a read error. The chain employs TRBV9 and TRBJ2-1; D uncertain. Germline V lookup: CDR1 SGDLS, CDR2 YYNGEE. This CDR3 region has 16 residues. The CDR3 DNA is TGTGCCAGCAGCGTAGGTCTAGGGCTCTCCTACAATGAGCAGGTCTTC. Translation: CASSVGLGLSYNEQVF.

This clonotype was picked up a small number of times. The chain combines TRBV9 with TRBJ2-1; perhaps TRBD2 as D (5 bases). The germline V gene encodes CDR1 SGDLS and CDR2 YYNGEE. V dropped 0 bases and J dropped 4 bases, with 8 bases sitting between them. This CDR3 has 14 amino acids. The CDR3: CASSVGTGYNEQFF. CDR3 nucleotide sequence: TGTGCCAGCAGCGTAGGGACGGGGTACAATGAGCAGTTCTTC. Using reference TRBV9 and TRBJ2-1 for the parts outside the CDR3, the full variable domain is DSGVTQTPKHLITATGQRVTLRCSPRSGDLSVYWYQQSLDQGLQFLIQYYNGEERAKGNILERFSAQQFPDLHSELNLSSLELGDSALYFCASSVGTGYNEQFFGPGTRLTVL.

The V call is TRBV18, the J call TRBJ1-2; 10 bases are a match to TRBD1. CDR3 size: 15 residues. The V segment lost 2 bases and the J segment 6 bases; nucleotides outside the gene matches: 6. Germline CDR1 KGHSH, CDR2 LQKENI. This CDR3 is CASSPSGTGVHGYTF. CDR3 bases: TGTGCCAGCTCACCATCCGGGACAGGGGTTCATGGCTACACCTTC.

CDR3 bases: TGTGCCAGTGGTGTGACAGCAAACACCGGGGAGCTGTTTTTT. Encoded protein: CASGVTANTGELFF. This sequence joins TRBV11-2 and TRBJ2-2; D might be TRBD1 (5 bases). Germline CDR1 reads SGHAT; CDR2 reads FQNNGV. Trimming removed 9 bases from V and 2 bases from J, with 13 bases in between. This CDR3 contains 14 residues.

This clonotype was recorded a few times. The V call is TRBV5-1, the J call TRBJ1-1; the D is unclear. Germline V gives CDR1 SGHRS, CDR2 YFSETQ. V lost 4 bases, J lost 3 bases, and 13 bases lay in between. CDR3 size: 14 residues. CDR3 DNA sequence: TGCGCCAGCAGCCCCTCGGCGGAGGACACTGAAGCTTTCTTT. It codes for CASSPSAEDTEAFF.

The rearrangement links TRBV20-1 to TRBJ1-5; the D gene is possibly TRBD1 (6 bases). Trimming took off 8 bases at V and 1 base at J, with 12 bases between the two ends. The CDR3 has 13 amino acids. Germline CDR1 reads DFQATT; CDR2 reads SNEGSKA (reference sequence). The CDR3 nucleotides read TGCAGTAAATCCAGGGGAAGCAATCAGCCCCAGCATTTT. The encoded protein is CSKSRGSNQPQHF.

The chain uses TRBV18 and TRBJ2-1; 9 bases agree with TRBD1. The CDR3 runs 15 residues. J gave up 5 bases and V 0 bases, and 2 bases lay outside the gene matches. Per germline, CDR1 KGHSH and CDR2 LQKENI. Written as DNA, the CDR3 is TGTGCCAGCTCACCACCGGGGACAGGGAACAATGAGCAGTTCTTC. The encoded protein is CASSPPGTGNNEQFF.

V is TRBV5-5 and J is TRBJ1-6, with D perhaps matching TRBD1 (5 bases). CDR3 length: 19 amino acids. CDR1 and CDR2 from the germline V gene are SGHKS and YYEKEE (reference sequence). The germline V and J ends were trimmed by 1 base and 10 bases, with 27 bases remaining between them. This chain's CDR3 is CASSLISLRPGIVWSPLHF. CDR3 nucleotide sequence: TGTGCCAGCAGCTTGATAAGTTTGAGGCCAGGGATTGTGTGGTCACCCCTCCACTTT.

J is TRBJ2-2 and V is TRBV24-1; TRBD1 or TRBD2 may be the D gene (5 bases each). Germline V gene data show CDR1 as KGHDR and CDR2 as SFDVKD. V was cut by 9 bases and J by 6 bases, with 13 bases left in between. The CDR3 spans 13 residues. The CDR3 DNA sequence: TGTGCCACCTCGATGGGGACGCCCGGGGAGCTGTTTTTT. Protein sequence: CATSMGTPGELFF.

This clonotype was detected ten times or more. The chain is built from TRBV10-1 and TRBJ2-5; D not resolved. The germline gives CDR1 WNHNN, CDR2 SYGVQD (reference sequence). V gave up 2 bases and J gave up 5 bases, with 12 bases separating them. The CDR3 extends over 14 amino acids. The CDR3 nucleotides are TGCGCCAGCAGTGAGCAGGCTAGTGCGGAGACCCAGTACTTC. Encoded protein: CASSEQASAETQYF.

The V gene is TRBV9, the J gene TRBJ1-2; TRBD1 aligns across 9 bases. The CDR3 length is 14 residues. The trim removed 2 bases at V and 4 bases at J, leaving 3 bases unmatched. CDR1 is SGDLS, CDR2 YYNGEE, per germline. CDR3 in DNA: TGTGCCAGCAGCGTCCAGGACAGGGGCTATGGCTACACCTTC. It encodes CASSVQDRGYGYTF.

The rearrangement links TRBV10-2 to TRBJ2-2, with D unclear. The CDR3 contains 13 residues. Trimming took 5 bases from V and 0 from J, leaving 4 bases between them. Looked up from germline, CDR1 is WSHSY and CDR2 is SAAADI. The CDR3 nucleotides read TGCGCCAGCAGTTCTCCGAACACCGGGGAGCTGTTTTTT. It encodes CASSSPNTGELFF.

V and J are TRBV5-1 and TRBJ2-6; the D gene is possibly TRBD1 (5 bases). This CDR3 is built from 15 residues. Germline V lookup: CDR1 SGHRS, CDR2 YFSETQ. The V gene lost 5 bases and the J gene lost 4 bases, with 13 bases spanning the gap. The CDR3 loop reads CASRFRVAGANVLTF. CDR3 in DNA: TGCGCCAGCAGGTTCAGGGTCGCAGGGGCCAACGTCCTGACTTTC.

This clonotype was counted a few times. The chain uses TRBV3-1 and TRBJ2-3; D not certain. V was cut by 0 bases and J by 7 bases, with 11 bases left in between. The germline CDR1 and CDR2 sequences are LGHDT and YNNKEL (reference sequence). The CDR3 is 14 residues long. The CDR3 loop is CASSQDPRTNTQYF. The DNA for the CDR3 is TGTGCCAGCAGCCAAGACCCACGTACAAATACGCAGTATTTT.

This clonotype has a handful of counts. The chain is built from TRBV3-1 and TRBJ1-2; D uncertain. Trimming removed 2 bases from V and 0 bases from J, with 22 bases in between. The germline gives CDR1 LGHDT, CDR2 YNNKEL (reference sequence). This CDR3 region has 19 residues. The DNA of the CDR3 is TGTGCCAGCAGCCAAAAAGGGCTGGGTCTGGATTCGGCTAACTATGGCTACACCTTC. Translation gives CASSQKGLGLDSANYGYTF.